Listed below are T cell receptor beta chains from one sample, sequenced in a study of resident and recirculating memory T cells in vitiligo. Generated by immunoSEQ multiplex PCR, the TCRdb table keeps only in-frame clones and is missing some. This table holds roughly 80,000 clones, about 92% found once. Sequencing input: blood. These receptor sequences come from a male donor with vitiligo. CDR3s include the opening cysteine and the closing phenylalanine or tryptophan. D genes are given only for firm matches. The size of a clone is reported for some rows only, either as once, few or many, or as a class for expanded clones.

clone_size	d_call	v_call	j_call	cdr3_aa	cdr3_nt
-	TRBD2	TRBV5-1	TRBJ2-1	CASSIGRGSSYNEQFF	TGCGCCAGCAGCATTGGGAGGGGAAGCTCCTACAATGAGCAGTTCTTC
-	TRBD2	TRBV2	TRBJ2-3	CASRQREGTDTQYF	TGTGCCAGCAGACAGCGGGAGGGCACAGATACGCAGTATTTT
-	TRBD2	TRBV11-3	TRBJ2-5	CASSKGTSPVETQYF	TGTGCCAGCAGCAAAGGGACTAGTCCGGTAGAGACCCAGTACTTC
-	TRBD1	TRBV28	TRBJ1-1	CASSLGQAAEAFF	TGTGCCAGCAGTCTCGGACAGGCCGCTGAAGCTTTCTTT
-	TRBD1	TRBV27	TRBJ1-1	CASSLRGQGPFF	TGTGCCAGCAGTTTAAGGGGACAGGGTCCTTTCTTT
-	-	TRBV11-2	TRBJ2-7	CASSPQGSEQYF	TGTGCCAGCAGTCCTCAGGGAAGCGAGCAGTACTTC
-	-	TRBV18	TRBJ2-2	CASSVSVGQNTGELFF	TGTGCCAGCTCGGTCAGTGTGGGGCAGAACACCGGGGAGCTGTTTTTT
-	TRBD1	TRBV19	TRBJ2-2	CASSIEWDRSFTGELFF	TGTGCCAGTAGTATAGAATGGGACAGGTCCTTTACCGGGGAGCTGTTTTTT
once	-	TRBV7-2	TRBJ2-7	CASSPQAFGAQYF	TGTGCCAGCAGCCCGCAGGCGTTCGGCGCGCAGTACTTC
-	TRBD1	TRBV5-1	TRBJ1-1	CASSLGGTAEAFF	TGCGCCAGCAGCTTGGGGGGGACAGCCGAAGCTTTCTTT
-	TRBD1	TRBV11-3	TRBJ2-3	CASSSDRGHTDTQYF	TGTGCCAGCAGCTCCGACAGGGGCCACACAGATACGCAGTATTTT
-	-	TRBV18	TRBJ1-1	CASSPLSGEAFF	TGTGCCAGCTCACCCCTCTCAGGAGAAGCTTTCTTT
-	-	TRBV18	TRBJ1-2	CASSLDDDPPGGYTF	TGTGCCAGCTCACTAGACGACGACCCCCCGGGGGGCTACACCTTC
-	-	TRBV29-1	TRBJ1-5	CSVTSDSSNQPQHF	TGCAGCGTTACCTCGGACAGTAGCAATCAGCCCCAGCATTTT
once	-	TRBV18	TRBJ2-1	CASSLTRGVSYNEQFF	TGTGCCAGCTCGCTGACCCGTGGAGTCTCCTACAATGAGCAGTTCTTC
once	-	TRBV11-3	TRBJ1-2	CASSSYGGTGNYGYTF	TGTGCCAGCAGTTCCTATGGGGGGACGGGGAACTATGGCTACACCTTC
-	TRBD1	TRBV5-1	TRBJ1-2	CASSFTGTGTIYGYTF	TGCGCCAGCAGCTTTACCGGGACAGGGACCATTTATGGCTACACCTTC
-	TRBD1	TRBV18	TRBJ1-1	CASSLQGPEAFF	TGTGCCAGCTCATTACAGGGGCCTGAAGCTTTCTTT
-	-	TRBV27	TRBJ2-4	CASSLHPLGAENIQYF	TGTGCCAGCAGTTTACACCCTCTTGGGGCCGAAAACATTCAGTACTTC
-	TRBD2	TRBV28	TRBJ2-1	CASSPPSGSPSYNEQFF	TGTGCCAGCAGTCCCCCTAGCGGGAGCCCCTCCTACAATGAGCAGTTCTTC
-	-	TRBV18	TRBJ2-5	CASSPLPKGEETQYF	TGTGCCAGCTCACCACTGCCTAAGGGAGAGGAGACCCAGTACTTC
once	-	TRBV9	TRBJ2-7	CASSAGDGSYEQYF	TGTGCCAGCAGCGCGGGGGATGGTTCCTACGAGCAGTACTTC
-	-	TRBV30	TRBJ2-1	CAGPPDEQFF	TGTGCCGGCCCTCCCGATGAGCAGTTCTTC
-	-	TRBV20-1	TRBJ2-7	CSASRANEQYF	TGCAGTGCTAGTCGAGCGAACGAGCAGTACTTC
-	-	TRBV6-1	TRBJ1-3	CASSSFRSGNTIYF	TGTGCCAGCAGTTCCTTCCGCTCTGGAAACACCATATATTTT
once	-	TRBV7-2	TRBJ1-5	CASSPPGGFQPQHF	TGTGCCAGCAGCCCCCCGGGAGGATTTCAGCCCCAGCATTTT
-	-	TRBV14	TRBJ1-2	CASSQDPDSYGYTF	TGTGCCAGCAGCCAAGATCCGGACAGCTATGGCTACACCTTC
-	-	TRBV6-6	TRBJ2-4	CASSYGGGKNIQYF	TGTGCCAGCAGTTACGGAGGTGGGAAAAACATTCAGTACTTC
-	-	TRBV2	TRBJ2-5	CASRGDSNQETQYF	TGTGCCAGCAGGGGGGACTCAAACCAAGAGACCCAGTACTTC
-	-	TRBV18	TRBJ1-2	CASSETVQSVYGYTF	TGTGCCAGCTCGGAGACGGTTCAAAGTGTCTATGGCTACACCTTC
-	TRBD2	TRBV30	TRBJ2-7	CAWEIAGYSYEQYF	TGTGCCTGGGAGATAGCGGGGTACTCCTACGAGCAGTACTTC
-	-	TRBV27	TRBJ1-1	CASSLGAGWTEAFF	TGTGCCAGCAGTCTGGGGGCTGGGTGGACTGAAGCTTTCTTT
-	-	TRBV21-1	TRBJ1-1	CASSKKTTNEAFF	TGTGCCAGCAGCAAAAAGACAACAAATGAAGCTTTCTTT
-	TRBD1	TRBV7-3	TRBJ2-4	CASSSPGTGGQNIQYF	TGTGCCAGCAGCTCCCCGGGGACAGGGGGACAAAACATTCAGTACTTC
-	TRBD1	TRBV5-4	TRBJ1-4	CASSPGDRVGANEKLFF	TGTGCCAGCAGCCCCGGGGACAGGGTCGGGGCTAATGAAAAACTGTTTTTT
-	-	TRBV6-5	TRBJ2-1	CASNPMGGAQKFF	TGTGCCAGCAACCCCATGGGGGGGGCGCAGAAGTTCTTC
-	-	TRBV4-2	TRBJ2-7	CASSPTAGQSYEQYF	TGTGCCAGCAGCCCTACCGCGGGACAGTCCTACGAGCAGTACTTC
-	TRBD2	TRBV9	TRBJ2-7	CASSPPGTRPPTEQYF	TGTGCCAGCAGCCCTCCCGGGACTAGGCCCCCCACCGAGCAGTACTTC
-	-	TRBV7-3	TRBJ1-1	CASSPRPGGSTEAFF	TGTGCCAGCAGCCCCCGCCCGGGGGGGTCCACTGAAGCTTTCTTT
-	TRBD2	TRBV10-1	TRBJ2-1	CASSPPGLAGEEQFF	TGCGCCAGCAGTCCTCCGGGACTAGCGGGAGAAGAGCAGTTCTTC
-	TRBD2	TRBV7-6	TRBJ2-1	CASSLAGGTSGTYNEQFF	TGTGCCAGCAGCTTAGCTGGGGGGACTAGCGGGACCTACAATGAGCAGTTCTTC
-	-	TRBV11-2	TRBJ2-1	CASSLDRSNEQFF	TGTGCCAGCAGCTTAGACAGATCCAATGAGCAGTTCTTC
once	TRBD2	TRBV6-6	TRBJ2-1	CASSGTSGNEQFF	TGTGCCAGCAGTGGGACTAGCGGCAATGAGCAGTTCTTC
once	TRBD1	TRBV11-3	TRBJ2-2	CASSPHQGQGGLNTGELFF	TGTGCCAGCAGCCCCCACCAAGGACAGGGAGGATTGAACACCGGGGAGCTGTTTTTT
-	TRBD1	TRBV10-3	TRBJ2-1	CAISEETVRGNEQFF	TGTGCCATCAGTGAGGAAACCGTCAGGGGGAATGAGCAGTTCTTC
-	TRBD1	TRBV18	TRBJ1-5	CASSRGTGGQPQHF	TGTGCCAGCTCCCGCGGGACAGGTGGTCAGCCCCAGCATTTT
-	-	TRBV15	TRBJ2-1	CATSRDRSEQFF	TGTGCCACCAGCAGAGATCGTAGTGAGCAGTTCTTC
-	TRBD1	TRBV6-1	TRBJ1-2	CASSEGTGFLGYGYTF	TGTGCCAGCAGTGAAGGGACAGGGTTTTTGGGCTATGGCTACACCTTC
-	TRBD1	TRBV13	TRBJ2-7	CASTQGVFHEQYF	TGTGCCAGCACCCAGGGGGTTTTCCACGAGCAGTACTTC
-	-	TRBV7-7	TRBJ2-5	CASSLGGLPPETQYF	TGTGCCAGCAGCTTAGGGGGGCTACCCCCAGAGACCCAGTACTTC
-	TRBD2	TRBV7-8	TRBJ2-1	CASSLYSGTSGSRAYNEQFF	TGTGCCAGCAGCTTGTACTCCGGGACTAGCGGGAGTAGGGCCTACAATGAGCAGTTCTTC
-	-	TRBV7-2	TRBJ1-1	CASSLGRGGNTEAFF	TGTGCCAGCAGCTTAGGTAGGGGGGGGAACACTGAAGCTTTCTTT
-	-	TRBV10-3	TRBJ2-7	CAISKESSYEQYF	TGTGCCATCAGTAAAGAGAGCTCCTACGAGCAGTACTTC
-	TRBD2	TRBV5-8	TRBJ2-1	CASSFGGSDYEQFF	TGTGCCAGCAGCTTCGGCGGGAGTGATTATGAGCAGTTCTTC
few	-	TRBV5-6	TRBJ2-2	CASSFQNTVTGELFF	TGTGCCAGCAGCTTCCAAAACACCGTCACCGGGGAGCTGTTTTTT
-	-	TRBV18	TRBJ2-2	CASSRFLEDTGELFF	TGTGCCAGCTCACGGTTCCTAGAGGACACCGGGGAGCTGTTTTTT
once	-	TRBV9	TRBJ1-4	CASSARGGFGEKLFF	TGTGCCAGCAGCGCACGAGGGGGATTCGGTGAAAAACTGTTTTTT